One sample yielded the 8 T cell receptor beta chains listed below, sequenced in a study of CD8+ T cells in alopecia areata (dated by TCRdb to the late 2010s). Library preparation used the immunoSEQ multiplex PCR assay. For TCR sequencing, RNA was extracted from every sample and reverse transcribed into cDNA to serve as template. Imported from immuneACCESS, the table was reduced by TCRdb to in-frame sequences with V and J called. These copies leave out some clones; in studies compared against another copy, an unresolved V gene accounts for under half, and the cause of the remainder is not known. The table shows approximately 110,000 clones here, with no singletons. The biggest ten clones account for about 20% of the sample. What was sequenced was lesional skin. Every receptor here comes from a C3H/HeJ mouse with alopecia areata. This strain possesses the MHC haplotype H2-k.

Remarks on this clone: These gene names are mouse names. The read falls 4 residues short of the CDR3 end, and the missing part is taken from the germline J gene. This rearrangement joins TRBV31 to TRBJ2-3, with 11 positions matching TRBD2. The CDR3 totals 14 residues. The germline V gene has CDR1 GKSSPN and CDR2 SITVG. The V gene end was trimmed by 5 bases and the J gene end by 0 bases; junction bases not matched to a gene: 1. The CDR3 DNA, read in part, is TGTGCCTGGGGACTGGGGGGAAGTGCAGAA. It codes for CAWGLGGSAE. The CDR3 in its entirety is CAWGLGGSAETLYF.

A note on this clone: The listed genes are named as in mouse. Read sequence stops 4 residues before the CDR3 end, and the germline J gene provides the missing end. The genes are TRBV13-3 and TRBJ2-2, with 9 bases identical to TRBD1. The germline CDR1 and CDR2 sequences are NNHDY and SYVADS. This CDR3 has 16 amino acids. Trimming took 3 bases from V and 2 from J; bases not matched to a gene: 5. The CDR3 is CASSGQGERNTGQLYF. Partial CDR3 DNA: TGTGCCAGCAGTGGACAGGGGGAGAGGAACACCGGG. The whole variable domain, filled in from reference TRBV13-3 and TRBJ2-2, reads EAAVTQSPRSKVAVTGGKVTLSCHQTNNHDYMYWYRQDTGHGLRLIHYSYVADSTEKGDIPDGYKASRPSQENFSLILELASLSQTAVYFCASSGQGERNTGQLYFGEGSKLTVL.

The table lists this clone with a few counts. The gene names here belong to mouse. The read falls 4 residues short of the CDR3 end, and the missing part is taken from the germline J gene. The chain joins TRBV13-3 to TRBJ2-1, with a weak D call TRBD2 (7 bases). CDR1 and CDR2 from the germline V gene are NNHDY and SYVADS. The CDR3 consists of 13 residues. The CDR3 bases that were read are TGTGCCAGCAGCGGGAGGGGGGGGGCT. As protein: CASSGRGGA. The whole CDR3 sequence reads CASSGRGGAEQFF.

A few counts support this clone. The gene names here belong to mouse. The read comes to an end 4 residues before the CDR3 does, leaving the germline J gene to fill in the end. The chain has TRBV13-3 and TRBJ1-1; D is perhaps TRBD1 (5 bases). Trimming shortened V by 4 bases and J by 4 bases, and 8 bases separated the two germline ends. The CDR3 totals 12 residues. Germline V gene sequence: CDR1 NNHDY, CDR2 SYVADS. CDR3 sequence: CASSLGVTEVFF. Partial CDR3 DNA: TGTGCCAGCAGTCTGGGGGTCACA.

This clone was seen more than once but under ten times. Gene names denote mouse genes. The read comes to an end 4 residues before the CDR3 does, leaving the germline J gene to fill in the end. The gene calls are TRBV13-2 and TRBJ1-1, with 7 bases lining up with TRBD1. The germline CDR1 and CDR2 sequences are NNHNN and SYGAGS (reference sequence). This CDR3 has 11 residues. The covered CDR3 bases are TGTGCCAGCGGGCAGGGGGTA. This gives the protein CASGQGV. The entire CDR3 is CASGQGVEVFF.

This clone came up a few times. Mouse gene names apply. The read stops 4 residues short of the end of the CDR3; the missing end is completed from the germline J gene. This rearrangement joins TRBV14 to TRBJ2-7; D is undetermined. The germline gives CDR1 SGHDT, CDR2 FRDEAV. V lost 5 bases and J 0 bases, leaving 9 bases between the germline ends. The CDR3 sequence is 13 residues long. CDR3 bases read: TGTGCCAGCAGCCCCCAAAGCTCCTAT. Its translation: CASSPQSSY. From start to end, the CDR3 is CASSPQSSYEQYF.

A remark on this clone: Genes here carry mouse names. The read comes to an end 4 residues before the CDR3 does, leaving the germline J gene to fill in the end. J is TRBJ2-7 and V is TRBV13-2; 8 bases match TRBD1. CDR3 length: 14 amino acids. The V and J ends lost 0 bases and 3 bases, in that order; junction bases with no gene match: 2. CDR1 and CDR2 (germline): NNHNN, SYGAGS (reference sequence). The CDR3 loop is CASGDVTGGYEQYF. Partial CDR3 DNA: TGTGCCAGCGGTGATGTTACAGGGGGCTAT.

On this clone: These gene names are mouse names. With the read ending 4 residues before the CDR3 end, the germline J gene is used to fill in that end. The gene calls are TRBV1 and TRBJ1-1, with TRBD1 matching over 11 bases. The CDR3 contains 16 residues. CDR1 and CDR2 from the germline V gene are NSQYPW and LRSPGD (reference sequence). The ends lost 3 bases at V and 3 bases at J; junction bases unmatched: 6. The sequenced CDR3 bases are TGCACCTGCAGTGCCTCGGACAGGGGGCGCCACACA. This translates into CTCSASDRGRHT. The whole CDR3 region reads CTCSASDRGRHTEVFF.